This T cell receptor (beta chain) was recovered during a study of T cells in Graves' hyperthyroidism and ophthalmopathy. From germline, CDR1 is MGHDK and CDR2 SYGVNS. The germline V and J ends were trimmed by 9 bases and 8 bases, with 8 bases remaining between them. This CDR3 has 11 amino acids. RNA transcripts gave rise to amplified TCR beta CDR3 regions. HTBI primers were employed in a first-round RT-PCR of the TCR CDR3. TCRdb recomputed calls from the multiplex PCR reads with MiXCR, one row per CDR3 protein. Of 450,000 to 700,000 distinct CDR3 sequences detected, approximately 44% appear once; the ten largest clones hold roughly 8.2%. Hyperthyroidism, newly diagnosed and lasting under 2 months, affected patients aged 18 to 65.

The source material was peripheral blood or thyroid tissue (not recorded which). This clonotype originated in a woman aged 18-35 years with Graves' hyperthyroidism. The V call is TRBV25-1, the J call TRBJ1-6, with D unresolved. CDR3 loop: CARQFDSPLHF. The CDR3 DNA follows: TGTGCCAGACAGTTTGATTCACCCCTCCACTTT.